The text below deals with one T cell receptor (beta chain). Its antigen remains unidentified. The data derive from a study of cytomegalovirus exposure and HLA in healthy donors. Trimming cost V 5 bases and J 0 bases; bases outside gene matches: 9. Germline CDR1 reads MNHEY; CDR2 reads SMNVEV (reference sequence). The CDR3 contains 18 residues. PCR amplification relied on 60 Vbeta primers (plus 13 Jbeta primers). Profiled with immunoSEQ multiplex PCR; TCRdb holds only in-frame clones, not every one. This sample has 150,000 to 200,000 clones; approximately 81% occur once, and the top ten carry around 1.9%. Study results and limitations: What a later analysis showed was that several of the most significant clusters appeared linked to common viral pathogens.

This sequence joins TRBV27 and TRBJ2-1, with 11 positions matching TRBD2. The TCR originated in a woman aged 18-29 years in good health and CMV-seropositive. The sample comprised PBMCs. CDR3 nucleotide sequence: TGTGCCAGCAGTCCTTGGGCTAGCGGGGGGCTCTCCTACAATGAGCAGTTCTTC. This codes for CASSPWASGGLSYNEQFF.